This is a list of T cell receptor beta chains from one sample in a study of identical twins. TCRdb analysed the 5' RACE reads with MiXCR anew, one entry per CDR3 protein. The sample lists approximately 230,000 distinct CDR3 sequences; approximately 5.9% were seen once. These data also featured in a second study, about T cells expressing NK-cell markers.

Sequenced input: CD8+ T cells sorted from blood. These receptors came from a woman younger than 30 in good health. Both conserved end residues are part of each CDR3. A D gene is named only where the DNA matches it firmly. Part of the rows lack a size; the others show once, few, many or a class for expanded clones.

J gene: TRBJ2-3; V gene: TRBV11-2; clone size: -; D gene: TRBD2; CDR3 DNA: TGTGCCAGCAGCCGATATGGACTAGCGGGCCAGACCCGAGATACGCAGTATTTT; CDR3 protein: CASSRYGLAGQTRDTQYF
J gene: TRBJ1-2; V gene: TRBV11-3; clone size: -; D gene: TRBD1; CDR3 DNA: TGTGCCAGCAGCTTACATCCGGGACAGGTCTATGGCTACACCTTC; CDR3 protein: CASSLHPGQVYGYTF
J gene: TRBJ2-7; V gene: TRBV12-3/TRBV12-4; clone size: many; D gene: -; CDR3 DNA: TGTGCCAGCAATGGGCAGGGAGACGAGCAGTACTTC; CDR3 protein: CASNGQGDEQYF
J gene: TRBJ1-2; V gene: TRBV10-3; clone size: many; D gene: -; CDR3 DNA: TGTGCCATCAGTAACTCCAGGGCCTCGACGGATGGCTACACCTTC; CDR3 protein: CAISNSRASTDGYTF
J gene: TRBJ2-7; V gene: TRBV7-9; clone size: -; D gene: TRBD1; CDR3 DNA: TGTGCCAGCAGCTCCGACCGACAGGGAAAGAAAAGCGAGCAGTACTTC; CDR3 protein: CASSSDRQGKKSEQYF
J gene: TRBJ1-1; V gene: TRBV6-4; clone size: -; D gene: -; CDR3 DNA: TGTGCCAGCAGTGACGGGACCATCGCTTTCTTT; CDR3 protein: CASSDGTIAFF
J gene: TRBJ2-1; V gene: TRBV6-2/TRBV6-3; clone size: -; D gene: TRBD2; CDR3 DNA: TGTGCCAGCAGTCCACAAGGTCTAGCGGGAGGGGACAATGAGCAGTTCTTC; CDR3 protein: CASSPQGLAGGDNEQFF
J gene: TRBJ2-1; V gene: TRBV29-1; clone size: many; D gene: -; CDR3 DNA: TGCAGCGCCGGGGCGGGCTACAATGAGCAGTTCTTC; CDR3 protein: CSAGAGYNEQFF
J gene: TRBJ1-2; V gene: TRBV20-1; clone size: many; D gene: -; CDR3 DNA: TGCAGTGCTAGAAGCGGGGGAAATGGCTACACCTTC; CDR3 protein: CSARSGGNGYTF
J gene: TRBJ1-4; V gene: TRBV15; clone size: few; D gene: TRBD1; CDR3 DNA: TGTGCCACCAGCAGGGCCGGGACAGGGTTAATGAATGAAAAACTGTTTTTT; CDR3 protein: CATSRAGTGLMNEKLFF
J gene: TRBJ2-7; V gene: TRBV6-6; clone size: many; D gene: -; CDR3 DNA: TGTGCCAGCCGTGGAGGCTACGAGCAGTACTTC; CDR3 protein: CASRGGYEQYF
J gene: TRBJ1-1; V gene: TRBV7-8; clone size: few; D gene: -; CDR3 DNA: TGTGCCAGCAGCTTGGCAGTGGAGGGCTCGGCTGAAGCTTTCTTT; CDR3 protein: CASSLAVEGSAEAFF
J gene: TRBJ2-1; V gene: TRBV6-2/TRBV6-3; clone size: many; D gene: -; CDR3 DNA: TGTGCCAGCAGTTCTACTAGCAGGCGACGTGAGGAGCAGTTCTTC; CDR3 protein: CASSSTSRRREEQFF
J gene: TRBJ2-1; V gene: TRBV20-1; clone size: few; D gene: -; CDR3 DNA: TGCAGTGCTAGGGGGGCCACCTACAATGAGCAGTTCTTC; CDR3 protein: CSARGATYNEQFF
J gene: TRBJ1-2; V gene: TRBV12-3/TRBV12-4; clone size: many; D gene: TRBD1; CDR3 DNA: TGTGCCAGCGCCAATAAACAGGGGGTGCTTCGCTATGGCTACACCTTC; CDR3 protein: CASANKQGVLRYGYTF
J gene: TRBJ1-1; V gene: TRBV12-3/TRBV12-4; clone size: -; D gene: -; CDR3 DNA: TGTGCCAGCAGCTTCCACGGGGATGGGGCTTTCTTT; CDR3 protein: CASSFHGDGAFF
J gene: TRBJ2-1; V gene: TRBV7-7; clone size: few; D gene: -; CDR3 DNA: TGTGCCAGCAGCACAGGGGCGGGAGCGCATGAGCAGTTCTTC; CDR3 protein: CASSTGAGAHEQFF
J gene: TRBJ1-5; V gene: TRBV7-6; clone size: few; D gene: -; CDR3 DNA: TGTGCCAGCAGCTTAGGGGCTGCACAGCCCCAGCATTTT; CDR3 protein: CASSLGAAQPQHF
J gene: TRBJ2-7; V gene: TRBV12-3/TRBV12-4; clone size: many; D gene: -; CDR3 DNA: TGTGCCAGCAGTTTGGGGGGCACGCCTTTTTCCTACGAGCAGTACTTC; CDR3 protein: CASSLGGTPFSYEQYF
J gene: TRBJ2-3; V gene: TRBV6-1; clone size: few; D gene: TRBD2; CDR3 DNA: TGTGCCAGCAGAAAATGGGAGGGCGGCACAGATACGCAGTATTTT; CDR3 protein: CASRKWEGGTDTQYF
J gene: TRBJ2-7; V gene: TRBV2; clone size: -; D gene: TRBD1; CDR3 DNA: TGTGCCAGCAGTGAAGCGCTGGACAGGGCCGAGTACTTC; CDR3 protein: CASSEALDRAEYF
J gene: TRBJ2-1; V gene: TRBV7-9; clone size: many; D gene: -; CDR3 DNA: TGTGCCAGCAGCTTAGTCGGCGGCAGGGGAAAAAACGAGCAGTTCTTC; CDR3 protein: CASSLVGGRGKNEQFF
J gene: TRBJ2-5; V gene: TRBV7-9; clone size: -; D gene: -; CDR3 DNA: TGTGCCAGCAGCTTAACAGGGTCTAGCGGAGTCAAGGAGACCCAGTACTTC; CDR3 protein: CASSLTGSSGVKETQYF
J gene: TRBJ2-5; V gene: TRBV19; clone size: few; D gene: -; CDR3 DNA: TGTGCCAGTAGCCTGAGTACACTTCAAGAGACCCAGTACTTC; CDR3 protein: CASSLSTLQETQYF
J gene: TRBJ2-3; V gene: TRBV20-1; clone size: many; D gene: -; CDR3 DNA: TGCAGTGCTACAGTCAGGGTCACAGATACGCAGTATTTT; CDR3 protein: CSATVRVTDTQYF